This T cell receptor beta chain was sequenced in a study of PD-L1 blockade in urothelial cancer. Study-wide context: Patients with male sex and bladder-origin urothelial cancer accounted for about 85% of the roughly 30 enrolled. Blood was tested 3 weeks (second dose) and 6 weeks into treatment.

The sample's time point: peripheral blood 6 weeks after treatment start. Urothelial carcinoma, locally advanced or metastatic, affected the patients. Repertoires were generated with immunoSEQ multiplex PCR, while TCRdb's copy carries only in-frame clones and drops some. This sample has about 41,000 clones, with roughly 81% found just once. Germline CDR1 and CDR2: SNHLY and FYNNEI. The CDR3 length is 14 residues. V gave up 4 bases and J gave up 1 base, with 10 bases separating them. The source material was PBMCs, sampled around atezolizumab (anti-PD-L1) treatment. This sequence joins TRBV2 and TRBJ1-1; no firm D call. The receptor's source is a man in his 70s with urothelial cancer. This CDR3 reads CASSAYSRNTEAFF. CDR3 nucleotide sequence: TGTGCCAGCAGTGCGTACAGCCGGAACACTGAAGCTTTCTTT.